The rows below give T cell receptor beta chains drawn from one sample of a study of blood T cells in healthy people across ages. TCRdb used MiXCR to reprocess the 5' RACE reads, holding one entry per CDR3 protein. This table has hundreds of thousands of distinct CDR3 sequences, under 45% appearing once. Sequenced material: blood. All receptors come from a man between 60 and 70 years old in good health. The CDR3 runs from the conserved cysteine through the conserved F or W. The D gene is left open where the match is weak. Clone size is stated in some rows and not others, as once, few, many or a class when expanded.

D | J | size | V | DNA | CDR3
TRBD1 | TRBJ2-3 | few | TRBV10-3 | TGTGCCATCCGGACAGGGCGTACGGATACGCAGTATTTT | CAIRTGRTDTQYF
. | TRBJ1-4 | once | TRBV16 | TGTGCCAGCAGCCAATCGGTGACAGTTAAACTGTTTTTT | CASSQSVTVKLFF
. | TRBJ2-3 | . | TRBV5-1 | TGCGCCAGCAGCTTGACCCTGAGCACAGATACGCAGTATTTT | CASSLTLSTDTQYF
TRBD2 | TRBJ2-6 | few | TRBV12-3/TRBV12-4 | TGTGCCAGCAGTTTAGGCGGGGGAGTAGGGGCGTTCCCTGGGGCCAACGTCCTGACTTTC | CASSLGGGVGAFPGANVLTF
. | TRBJ2-3 | few | TRBV7-2 | TGTGCCAGCAGCTTTGAGGACAGAGTAGATACGCAGTATTTT | CASSFEDRVDTQYF
TRBD1 | TRBJ2-7 | . | TRBV12-3/TRBV12-4 | TGTGCCAGCAGACAGACAGGGCGGTCCTACGAGCAGTACTTC | CASRQTGRSYEQYF
. | TRBJ2-1 | . | TRBV4-3 | TGCGCCAGCAGCCAAGATGGGCCGGGGACACCGGCGGGGCTCGGGCAGTTCTTC | CASSQDGPGTPAGLGQFF
TRBD2 | TRBJ2-3 | . | TRBV5-8 | TGTGCCAGCAGCTTGGCCGCTAGCGGGGGAATACGTACGCAGTATTTT | CASSLAASGGIRTQYF
. | TRBJ1-1 | few | TRBV6-6 | TGTGCCAGCACCCTAACAGATGAAGCTTTCTTT | CASTLTDEAFF
. | TRBJ2-1 | . | TRBV29-1 | TGCAGCGTTCCCCTGACAGTTACCTACAATGAGCAGTTCTTC | CSVPLTVTYNEQFF
TRBD2 | TRBJ2-3 | many | TRBV6-1 | TGTGCCAGCAGGAATACTGGGACTAGCGGGTCACCAGATACGCAGTATTTT | CASRNTGTSGSPDTQYF